This entry concerns a single TCR beta chain. Trimming at V came to 3 bases and at J to 9 bases, leaving 7 bases not matched to a gene. The CDR3 is made up of 17 amino acids. Germline CDR1 KGHDR, CDR2 SFDVKD. This entry belongs to a study of blood T cell repertoires in COVID-19. Whole-study context: Samples taken during acute and convalescent COVID-19 were collected in the United States, Italy and Spain. PBMCs, B-cell-depleted T cells, or T cells were the source of the cDNA or gDNA that made up the material.

Libraries were prepared by immunoSEQ multiplex PCR; TCRdb keeps only in-frame clonotypes and omits some of them. The sample shows 150,000 to 200,000 clones, about 86% of them seen only once. The V gene is TRBV24-1, the J gene TRBJ2-1; 16 bases map to TRBD2. The specimen sequenced was peripheral blood. The source of this sequence is a man in his 70s with active or convalescent COVID-19. For the CDR3, the DNA is TGTGCCACCAGTGATCCGGGACTAGCGGGAGGGCAGGGTGAGCAGTTCTTC. This encodes CATSDPGLAGGQGEQFF.